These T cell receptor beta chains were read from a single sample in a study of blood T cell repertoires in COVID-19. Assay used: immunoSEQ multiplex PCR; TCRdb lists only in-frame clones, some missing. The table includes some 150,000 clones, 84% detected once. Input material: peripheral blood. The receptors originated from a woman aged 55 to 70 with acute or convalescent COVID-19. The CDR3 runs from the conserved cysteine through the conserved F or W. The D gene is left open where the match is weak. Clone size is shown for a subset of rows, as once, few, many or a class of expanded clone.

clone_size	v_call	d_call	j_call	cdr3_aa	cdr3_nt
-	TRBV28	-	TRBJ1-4	CASSRQTATNEKLFF	TGTGCCAGCAGTCGACAGACTGCAACTAATGAAAAACTGTTTTTT
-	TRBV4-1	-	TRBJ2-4	CASSQDGLLAKNIQYF	TGCGCCAGCAGCCAAGATGGTCTATTAGCCAAAAACATTCAGTACTTC
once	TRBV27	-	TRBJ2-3	CASSLGEGDTQYF	TGTGCCAGCAGTTTGGGCGAAGGAGATACGCAGTATTTT
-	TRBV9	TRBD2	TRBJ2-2	CASSVVAGLGELFF	TGTGCCAGCAGCGTAGTAGCGGGTTTAGGGGAGCTGTTTTTT
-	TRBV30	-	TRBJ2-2	CAWSVSHRVSGELFF	TGTGCCTGGAGTGTAAGCCACAGGGTTTCTGGGGAGCTGTTTTTT
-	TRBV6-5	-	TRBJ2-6	CASGPPNVLTF	TGTGCCAGCGGCCCCCCCAACGTCCTGACTTTC
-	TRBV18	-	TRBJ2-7	CASSRQSSYEQYF	TGTGCCAGCTCGCGACAGAGCTCCTACGAGCAGTACTTC
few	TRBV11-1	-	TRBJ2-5	CASSPNRETQYF	TGTGCCAGCAGCCCCAATCGGGAGACCCAGTACTTC
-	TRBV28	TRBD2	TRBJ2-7	CASSLAATSLYEQYF	TGTGCCAGCAGTCTGGCGGCGACTAGCTTATACGAGCAGTACTTC
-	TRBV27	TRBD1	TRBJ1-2	CASSLSGGQDYTF	TGTGCCAGCAGTTTATCTGGGGGACAGGACTACACCTTC
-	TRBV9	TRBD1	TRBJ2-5	CASSVAPLGQGTYQETQYF	TGTGCCAGCAGCGTAGCCCCTTTGGGACAGGGGACATACCAAGAGACCCAGTACTTC
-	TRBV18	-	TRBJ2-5	CASSRTPDQETQYF	TGTGCCAGCTCACGGACACCTGATCAAGAGACCCAGTACTTC
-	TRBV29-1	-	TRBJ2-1	CSVEVWAGRQGEQFF	TGCAGCGTTGAGGTGTGGGCGGGGAGACAGGGTGAGCAGTTCTTC
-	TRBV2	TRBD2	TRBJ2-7	CASKIRIAGAPEQYF	TGTGCCAGCAAAATCCGGATAGCGGGAGCCCCCGAGCAGTACTTC
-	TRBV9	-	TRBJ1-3	CASSVQQGTGDTIYF	TGTGCCAGCAGCGTACAACAGGGTACTGGAGACACCATATATTTT
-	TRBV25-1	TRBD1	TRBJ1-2	CASSHRGPNYGYTF	TGTGCCAGCAGCCACAGGGGGCCTAACTATGGCTACACCTTC
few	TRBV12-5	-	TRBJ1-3	CASGFGIGSGNTIYF	TGTGCTAGTGGCTTCGGGATCGGCTCTGGAAACACCATATATTTT
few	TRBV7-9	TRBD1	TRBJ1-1	CASSPWTGENTEAFF	TGTGCCAGCAGCCCCTGGACAGGGGAGAACACTGAAGCTTTCTTT
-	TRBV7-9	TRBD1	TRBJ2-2	CASSSGQIGGELFF	TGTGCCAGCAGCTCGGGACAGATTGGCGGGGAGCTGTTTTTT
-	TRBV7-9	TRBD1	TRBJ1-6	CASSLGDSPYNSPLHF	TGTGCCAGCAGCTTAGGGGACAGCCCCTATAATTCACCCCTCCACTTT
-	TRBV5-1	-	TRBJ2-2	CASTDPGGELFF	TGCGCCAGCACCGACCCGGGAGGGGAGCTGTTTTTT
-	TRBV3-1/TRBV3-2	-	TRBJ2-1	CASSQAGRGEQFF	TGTGCCAGCAGCCAAGCTGGCCGGGGGGAGCAGTTCTTC
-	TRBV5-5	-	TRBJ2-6	CASSLSGANVLTF	TGTGCCAGCAGCCTCTCTGGGGCCAACGTCCTGACTTTC
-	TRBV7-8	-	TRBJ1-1	CASSLVPLDTEAFF	TGTGCCAGCAGCTTAGTCCCGCTAGACACTGAAGCTTTCTTT
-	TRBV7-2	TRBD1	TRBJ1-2	CASSSDRVPTF	TGTGCCAGCAGCTCGGACAGGGTCCCGACCTTC
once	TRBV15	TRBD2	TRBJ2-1	CATSRTSGSYNEQFF	TGTGCCACCAGCAGAACTAGCGGGAGTTACAATGAGCAGTTCTTC
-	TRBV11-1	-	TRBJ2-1	CASSYTGINEQFF	TGTGCCAGCAGCTACACAGGGATCAATGAGCAGTTCTTC
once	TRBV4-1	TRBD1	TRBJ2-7	CASSQVRDSSYEQYF	TGCGCCAGCAGCCAAGTCCGGGACAGTTCCTACGAGCAGTACTTC
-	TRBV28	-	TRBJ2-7	CASLGPKSSYEQYF	TGTGCCAGCCTGGGCCCTAAGAGCTCCTACGAGCAGTACTTC